This T cell receptor beta chain was retrieved from a study of TIL therapy for anti-PD-1-resistant metastatic lung cancer. The germline V gene has CDR1 LGHDT and CDR2 YNNKEL (reference sequence). CDR3 length: 18 residues. V gave up 1 base and J gave up 1 base, with 17 bases separating them. This was the immunoSEQ v3 assay. Clones were read by immunoSEQ multiplex PCR, and TCRdb kept only the in-frame ones, dropping some. The sample has about 60,000 clones; around nine tenths are singletons. Time point defined: pre-treatment sample, taken before nivolumab and TIL therapy. The sequence was collected from a person aged 25-85 years with non-small cell lung cancer. The sequencing used blood, collected at baseline. V and J are TRBV3-1 (or the pseudogene TRBV3-2) and TRBJ1-3, with D perhaps matching TRBD1 (5 bases). CDR3 amino acids: CASSQVVGAGGSGNTIYF. CDR3 DNA sequence: TGTGCCAGCAGCCAAGTGGTCGGCGCCGGGGGGTCTGGAAACACCATATATTTT.